The 9 T cell receptor beta chains listed next were all sequenced from one sample in a study of blood T cell repertoires in COVID-19. Libraries were prepared by immunoSEQ multiplex PCR; TCRdb keeps only in-frame clonotypes and omits some of them. This sample carries some 200,000 clones, just under 90% of them seen once, and the ten largest clones take around 12%. What was sequenced was peripheral blood. The receptor set was obtained from a woman between 65 and 79 years old with COVID-19, enrolled during active disease.

This clone came up once. V gene TRBV7-6 combines with J gene TRBJ2-5, with a weak D call TRBD2 (5 bases). Between the trimmed V and J ends, which lost 5 bases and 2 bases, there was a span of 15 bases. Germline V gene data show CDR1 as SGHVS and CDR2 as FNYEAQ. The CDR3 loop spans 15 amino acids. DNA of the CDR3: TGTGCCAGCAGCCTCCCCGGGGAGAATCAAGAGACCCAGTACTTC. It is translated as CASSLPGENQETQYF.

The CDR3 here is CASSSGGVAYNEQFF. The CDR3 coding sequence is TGTGCCAGCAGCTCCGGAGGGGTCGCCTACAATGAGCAGTTCTTC. This chain connects TRBV11-3 to TRBJ2-1; weak D call: TRBD2 (6 bases). The V end lost 4 bases, the J end lost 2 bases, and 12 bases lay between the germline ends. Germline V gene lookup returns CDR1 SGHNT and CDR2 YENEEA. The CDR3 contains 15 residues.

The V call is TRBV7-8, the J call TRBJ1-5; 7 positions agree with TRBD1. This CDR3 has 14 residues. Losses at the gene ends were 5 bases for V and 4 bases for J; bases not matched to a gene: 5. Germline V gene sequence: CDR1 SGHVS, CDR2 FQNEAQ. The CDR3 here is CASSQQGSNQPQHF. For the CDR3, the DNA is TGTGCCAGCAGCCAACAGGGGAGTAATCAGCCCCAGCATTTT.

The chain uses TRBV2 and TRBJ1-2; 9 bases are a match to TRBD1. Per germline, CDR1 SNHLY and CDR2 FYNNEI. The ends lost 7 bases at V and 8 bases at J; junction bases unmatched: 11. This CDR3 has 14 residues. This chain's CDR3 is CASTPWTGASGYTF. CDR3 bases: TGTGCCAGCACCCCCTGGACAGGGGCATCCGGCTACACCTTC. Together with reference TRBV2 and TRBJ1-2, the CDR3 gives the full variable domain: EPEVTQTPSHQVTQMGQEVILRCVPISNHLYFYWYRQILGQKVEFLVSFYNNEISEKSEIFDDQFSVERPDGSNFTLKIRSTKLEDSAMYFCASTPWTGASGYTFGSGTRLTVV.

The V call is TRBV7-9, the J call TRBJ1-2, with a possible D match to TRBD1 (6 bases). Per the germline V gene, CDR1 is SEHNR and CDR2 is FQNEAQ (reference sequence). Trimming left V 2 bases short and J 3 bases short, with 13 bases between. The CDR3 runs to 15 residues. The DNA for the CDR3 is TGTGCCAGCAGCTTAATCCTGGACAGTCACTATGGCTACACCTTC. Translating it yields CASSLILDSHYGYTF. Drawing the rest from reference TRBV7-9 and TRBJ1-2, the complete variable domain is DTGVSQNPRHKITKRGQNVTFRCDPISEHNRLYWYRQTLGQGPEFLTYFQNEAQLEKSRLLSDRFSAERPKGSFSTLEIQRTEQGDSAMYLCASSLILDSHYGYTFGSGTRLTVV.

CDR3 nucleotides: TGTGCCTGGCGGGGGGGCGGGGGCGCAGGCAATCAGCCCCAGCATTTT. It is translated as CAWRGGGGAGNQPQHF. The chain has TRBV30 and TRBJ1-5; D might be TRBD1 (6 bases). V lost 5 bases and J 2 bases, leaving 19 bases between the germline ends. CDR1 GTSNPN and CDR2 SVGIG come from the germline V gene (reference sequence). The CDR3 spans 16 residues. The full variable domain, rest sourced from reference TRBV30 and TRBJ1-5, is SQTIHQWPATLVQPVGSPLSLECTVEGTSNPNLYWYRQAAGRGLQLLFYSVGIGQISSEVPQNLSASRPQDRQFILSSKKLLLSDSGFYLCAWRGGGGAGNQPQHFGDGTRLSIL.

V is TRBV11-2 and J is TRBJ2-1, with a tentative D call TRBD1 (6 bases). The CDR3 is 16 amino acids. Germline V gene sequence: CDR1 SGHAT, CDR2 FQNNGV. The V end lost 5 bases, the J end lost 7 bases, and 21 bases lay between the germline ends. CDR3 sequence (DNA): TGTGCCAGCAGCCCTTTGAGGGGGAGAGGGTTGAATGAGCAGTTCTTC. Its translation is CASSPLRGRGLNEQFF.

Worth noting for this clone: At one end the junction does not follow the germline gene, possibly because of a read error. This sequence joins TRBV7-7 and TRBJ2-2; a weak D match, TRBD1 (5 bases). CDR3 length equals 15 residues. CDR1 and CDR2 from the germline V gene are SSHAT and FNYEAQ (reference sequence). This CDR3 reads CASTPYPPGTGELFF. CDR3 in DNA: TGTGCTAGCACCCCCTATCCCCCAGGGACCGGGGAGCTGTTTTTT.

The gene calls are TRBV30 and TRBJ1-6, with D possibly being TRBD1 (6 bases). Germline assignment: CDR1 GTSNPN and CDR2 SVGIG (reference sequence). This CDR3 region has 15 residues. Trimming stripped 0 bases from V and 9 bases from J, with 15 bases between. CDR3 amino acids: CAWSVQGPGSSPLHF. The CDR3 DNA reads as TGTGCCTGGAGTGTACAGGGCCCAGGCTCTTCACCCCTCCACTTT.